The 15 T cell receptor beta chains below all came from one sample that was sequenced in a study of T cells after yellow fever vaccination. In TCRdb, the 5' RACE reads were re-called with MiXCR into one record per CDR3 protein. Among about 400,000 distinct CDR3 sequences listed, approximately 6% were seen once. The material sequenced was PBMCs, taken 5 days after the yellow fever booster vaccination. The receptors were sampled from a man younger than 40 who received the YFV17D yellow fever vaccine.

This chain connects TRBV12-3 or TRBV12-4 to TRBJ1-1; D uncertain. The V end lost 5 bases, the J end lost 1 base, and 11 bases lay between the germline ends. The CDR3 totals 14 residues. CDR3 sequence: CASSTPGRNTEAFF. In DNA, the CDR3 is TGTGCCAGCAGTACCCCTGGACGGAACACTGAAGCTTTCTTT.

This clonotype was seen many times. The chain joins TRBV24-1 to TRBJ2-1, with D possibly TRBD1 on 6 matching bases. CDR3 length: 17 amino acids. Germline V gene lookup returns CDR1 KGHDR and CDR2 SFDVKD. V gave up 2 bases and J gave up 2 bases, with 15 bases separating them. CDR3: CATSDSNSGTPYNEQFF. The CDR3 bases are TGTGCCACCAGTGATTCAAACTCCGGGACACCCTACAATGAGCAGTTCTTC.

This clonotype was seen a handful of times. The gene calls are TRBV9 and TRBJ2-7; D may be TRBD1 (5 bases). V was cut by 3 bases and J by 3 bases, with 10 bases left in between. Germline CDR1 and CDR2: SGDLS and YYNGEE. The CDR3 extends over 13 amino acids. CDR3 residues: CASSAGHDYEQYF. CDR3 nucleotides: TGTGCCAGCAGCGCCGGACATGACTACGAGCAGTACTTC. Based on the CDR3 plus reference TRBV9 and TRBJ2-7, the full variable domain is DSGVTQTPKHLITATGQRVTLRCSPRSGDLSVYWYQQSLDQGLQFLIQYYNGEERAKGNILERFSAQQFPDLHSELNLSSLELGDSALYFCASSAGHDYEQYFGPGTRLTVT.

This clonotype was picked up a small number of times. The chain links TRBV5-5 to TRBJ2-1; 8 positions match TRBD2. The length of the CDR3 is 17 residues. V was pared by 4 bases and J by 0 bases, with 9 bases of the junction left unmatched. Per the germline V gene, CDR1 is SGHKS and CDR2 is YYEKEE (reference sequence). CDR3 residues: CASSTLGGTSSYNEQFF. For the CDR3, the DNA is TGTGCCAGCAGCACCCTAGGGGGGACTAGCTCCTACAATGAGCAGTTCTTC.

This sequence joins TRBV19 and TRBJ1-5, with D perhaps TRBD1 (5 bases). Trimming stripped 5 bases from V and 4 bases from J, with 9 bases between. The CDR3 totals 13 residues. CDR1 and CDR2 from the germline V gene are LNHDA and SQIVND (reference sequence). CDR3 protein: CASSSWGNQPQHF. DNA for the CDR3: TGTGCCAGTAGTTCATGGGGGAATCAGCCCCAGCATTTT.

This clonotype appeared many times. The gene calls are TRBV12-3 or TRBV12-4 and TRBJ2-7; D assignment may be TRBD1 or TRBD2 (5 bases each). The CDR3 runs 16 residues. Between the trimmed V and J ends, which lost 6 bases and 7 bases, there was a span of 25 bases. The CDR3 sequence is CASSPGTGQGGEEQYF. The CDR3 nucleotides read TGTGCCAGCAGCCCAGGGACGGGGCAGGGCGGAGAAGAGCAGTACTTC.

This clonotype was observed at least ten times. V usage is TRBV5-1 and J usage is TRBJ2-1; 7 bases match TRBD2. J was trimmed by 4 bases and V by 0 bases; bases with no gene match: 4. From germline, CDR1 is SGHRS and CDR2 YFSETQ. CDR3 length: 15 amino acids. In nucleotides, the CDR3 is TGCGCCAGCAGCTTGGCAGCGGGACTTTACAATGAGCAGTTCTTC. Its translation is CASSLAAGLYNEQFF.

This clonotype was found many times. J is TRBJ2-4 and V is TRBV5-1; 7 bases agree with TRBD2. From germline, CDR1 is SGHRS and CDR2 YFSETQ. V dropped 3 bases and J dropped 0; count of bases not matched to a gene: 6. The CDR3 covers 16 residues. CDR3 region: CASSSGGSQAKNIQYF. The CDR3 DNA follows: TGCGCCAGCAGCTCGGGAGGCAGCCAAGCCAAAAACATTCAGTACTTC.

The chain links TRBV4-3 to TRBJ2-7; D perhaps matches TRBD2 (6 bases). V was shortened by 1 base and J by 2 bases, with 12 bases between the two germline ends. The CDR3 loop spans 15 amino acids. Germline loops: CDR1 LGHNA, CDR2 YSLEER. The CDR3 bases are TGCGCCAGCAGCCAAGCGGCGGGAAGTACCTACGAGCAGTACTTC. It encodes CASSQAAGSTYEQYF.

The chain links TRBV25-1 to TRBJ1-2, with D perhaps TRBD1 (6 bases). Germline V gene sequence: CDR1 MGHDK, CDR2 SYGVNS. This CDR3 contains 15 residues. V dropped 3 bases and J dropped 4 bases, with 15 bases sitting between them. CDR3 amino acids: CASSDPSGAAYGYTF. DNA of the CDR3: TGTGCCAGCAGTGACCCTTCGGGGGCCGCCTATGGCTACACCTTC.

V and J are TRBV2 and TRBJ1-2; unclear D gene. The germline gives CDR1 SNHLY, CDR2 FYNNEI. V lost 2 bases, J lost 2 bases, and 6 bases lay in between. CDR3 length: 13 residues. The CDR3 bases are TGTGCCAGCAGTGAATACAACAACTATGGCTACACCTTC. Its translation is CASSEYNNYGYTF.

The chain carries TRBV5-1 and TRBJ1-2; the match to TRBD1 covers 8 bases. Germline lookup yields CDR1 SGHRS and CDR2 YFSETQ. The CDR3 extends over 14 amino acids. V shed 2 bases, J shed 6 bases, and the junction held 6 bases outside the gene matches. The DNA of the CDR3 is TGCGCCAGCAGCTTCGGGACAGGATCTGATGGCTACACCTTC. Its translation is CASSFGTGSDGYTF. Complete variable domain (other parts from reference TRBV5-1 and TRBJ1-2): KAGVTQTPRYLIKTRGQQVTLSCSPISGHRSVSWYQQTPGQGLQFLFEYFSETQRNKGNFPGRFSGRQFSNSRSEMNVSTLELGDSALYLCASSFGTGSDGYTFGSGTRLTVV.

This clonotype occurred a few times. J is TRBJ2-7 and V is TRBV18, with 8 bases that match TRBD1. V gave up 3 bases and J gave up 3 bases; unmatched junction bases: 4. Germline V gene lookup returns CDR1 KGHSH and CDR2 LQKENI. The CDR3 length is 14 residues. The CDR3 DNA reads as TGTGCCAGCTCACCGGCGGGACAGGTCTACGAGCAGTACTTC. Its protein product is CASSPAGQVYEQYF.

This clonotype was observed a handful of times. The chain is built from TRBV7-9 and TRBJ2-1; D remains unclear. Germline V gives CDR1 SEHNR, CDR2 FQNEAQ (reference sequence). Trimming left V 2 bases short and J 0 bases short, with 8 bases between. The CDR3 spans 15 residues. The CDR3 spells CASSLMESSYNEQFF. The CDR3 DNA is TGTGCCAGCAGCTTAATGGAGAGCTCCTACAATGAGCAGTTCTTC.

This clonotype was observed a few times. The chain links TRBV9 to TRBJ2-1; 9 nucleotides agree with TRBD2. V lost 0 bases to trimming and J lost 7 bases; unmatched junction nucleotides: 8. The CDR3 is 16 amino acids. Germline V gives CDR1 SGDLS, CDR2 YYNGEE. CDR3: CASSVVAGGPINEQFF. For the CDR3, the DNA is TGTGCCAGCAGCGTAGTGGCGGGAGGGCCTATAAATGAGCAGTTCTTC.